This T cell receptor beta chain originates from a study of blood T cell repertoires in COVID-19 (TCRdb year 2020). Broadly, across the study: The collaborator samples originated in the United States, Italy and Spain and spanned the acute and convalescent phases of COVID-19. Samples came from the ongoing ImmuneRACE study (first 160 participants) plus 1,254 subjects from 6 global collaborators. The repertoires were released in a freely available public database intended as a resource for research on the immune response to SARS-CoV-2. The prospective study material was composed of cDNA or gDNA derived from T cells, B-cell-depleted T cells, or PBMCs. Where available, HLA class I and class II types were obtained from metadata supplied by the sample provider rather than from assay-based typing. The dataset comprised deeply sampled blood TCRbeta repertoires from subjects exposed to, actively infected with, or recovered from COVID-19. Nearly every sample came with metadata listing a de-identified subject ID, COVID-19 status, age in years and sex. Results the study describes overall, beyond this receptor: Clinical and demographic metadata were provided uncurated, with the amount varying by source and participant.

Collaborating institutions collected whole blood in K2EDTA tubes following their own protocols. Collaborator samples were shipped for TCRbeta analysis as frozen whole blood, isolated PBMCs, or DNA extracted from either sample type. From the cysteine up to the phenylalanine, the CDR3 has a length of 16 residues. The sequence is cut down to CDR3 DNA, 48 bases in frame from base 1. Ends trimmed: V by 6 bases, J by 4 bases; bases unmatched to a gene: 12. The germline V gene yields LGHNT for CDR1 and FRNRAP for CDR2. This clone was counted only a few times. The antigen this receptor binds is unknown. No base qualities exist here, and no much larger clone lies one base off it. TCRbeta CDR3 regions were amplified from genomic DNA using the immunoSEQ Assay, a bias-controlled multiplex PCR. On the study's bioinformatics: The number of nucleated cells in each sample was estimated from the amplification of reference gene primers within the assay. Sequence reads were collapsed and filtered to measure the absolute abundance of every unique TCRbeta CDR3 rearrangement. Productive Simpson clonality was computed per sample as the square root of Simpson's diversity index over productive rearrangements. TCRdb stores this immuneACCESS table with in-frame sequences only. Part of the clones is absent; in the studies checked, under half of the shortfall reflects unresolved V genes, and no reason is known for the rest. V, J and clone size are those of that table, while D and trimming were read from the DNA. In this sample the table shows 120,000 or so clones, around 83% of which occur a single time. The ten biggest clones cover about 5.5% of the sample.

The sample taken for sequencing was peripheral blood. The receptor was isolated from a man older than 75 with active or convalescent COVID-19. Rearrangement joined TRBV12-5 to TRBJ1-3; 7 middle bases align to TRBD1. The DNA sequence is TGTGCTAGTGGCGAACCCGGGACAGCTCAAGGAAACACCATATATTTT. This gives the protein CASGEPGTAQGNTIYF.